The present entry profiles one T cell receptor beta chain with its context. This clone showed up many times. Its target antigen remains unknown. The input lacks base qualities; no much larger clone sits a single base away. The sample belongs to a study of blood T cell repertoires in COVID-19 (dated by TCRdb to the early 2020s). A note on the overall study: The collaborator samples originated in the United States, Italy and Spain and spanned the acute and convalescent phases of COVID-19. A freely available public database, intended as a resource for researchers studying the immune response to SARS-CoV-2, is where the repertoires were released. The prospective study material was composed of cDNA or gDNA derived from T cells, B-cell-depleted T cells, or PBMCs. Samples were obtained from the ongoing ImmuneRACE study (first 160 participants) and from approximately 1,200 subjects provided by 6 global collaborators. Deeply sampled blood TCRbeta repertoires from subjects exposed to, actively infected with, or recovered from COVID-19 were included in the dataset. Where available, HLA class I and class II types were taken from metadata supplied by the sample provider and were not determined by assay-based typing. A de-identified subject ID, COVID-19 status, age in years and sex were almost always included in the sample metadata. Study-level results and caveats: The quantity of clinical and demographic metadata differed by source and by participant and was supplied without curation.

TCRbeta CDR3 regions were amplified from genomic DNA by means of the immunoSEQ Assay, a bias-controlled multiplex PCR. The paper's data handling went like this. Within the assay, amplification of reference gene primers was used to estimate how many nucleated cells each sample contained. Sequence reads were collapsed and filtered to measure the absolute abundance of every unique TCRbeta CDR3 rearrangement. For each sample, productive Simpson clonality was calculated by taking the square root of Simpson's diversity index across productive rearrangements. TCRdb re-hosts the immuneACCESS table, in-frame sequences only. Its copies lack some clones; in the studies checked, an unresolved V gene accounts for under half of them, and the cause for the rest is not known. For V, J and clone size, that table is used; D and trimming come from the DNA. Present in this sample are 150,000 to 200,000 clones, roughly 91% of which were seen just once. Approximately 5.5% of the sample belongs to the ten largest clones.

The collaborating institutions used their own protocols to collect whole blood in K2EDTA tubes. Collaborator samples were shipped for TCRbeta analysis as frozen whole blood, isolated PBMCs, or DNA extracted from either sample type. The specimen was peripheral blood. This clonotype was obtained from a man aged 40-50 years with active or convalescent COVID-19.

At the DNA level, the sequence is TGTGCCAGCAGTTTTGACAGCTTGAACACTGAAGCTTTCTTT. Its protein reads: CASSFDSLNTEAFF. This receptor chain uses TRBV6-5 and TRBJ1-1, and TRBD1 may be the D gene, going by 5 matching bases. V and J are truncated by 4 bases and 0 bases respectively, leaving an intervening sequence of 9 bases. Reading from cysteine to phenylalanine, the CDR3 counts 14 amino acids. Here the CDR3 DNA is all that survives: 42 bases in frame from base 1. Looking up the germline V gene yields CDR1 MNHEY and CDR2 SVGAGI.